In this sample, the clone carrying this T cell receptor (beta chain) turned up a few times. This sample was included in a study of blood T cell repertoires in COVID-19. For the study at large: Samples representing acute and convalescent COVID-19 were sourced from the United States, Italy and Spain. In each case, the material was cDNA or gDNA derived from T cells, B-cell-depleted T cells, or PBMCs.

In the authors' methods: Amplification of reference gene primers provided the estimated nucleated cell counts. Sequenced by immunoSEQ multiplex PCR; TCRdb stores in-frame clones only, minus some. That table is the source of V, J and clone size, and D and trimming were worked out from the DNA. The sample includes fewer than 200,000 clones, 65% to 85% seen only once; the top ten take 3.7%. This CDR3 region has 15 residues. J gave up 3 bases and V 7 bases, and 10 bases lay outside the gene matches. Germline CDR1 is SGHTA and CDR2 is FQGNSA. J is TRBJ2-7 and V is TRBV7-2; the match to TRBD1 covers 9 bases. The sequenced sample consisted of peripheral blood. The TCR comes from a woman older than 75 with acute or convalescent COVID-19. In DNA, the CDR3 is TGTGCCAGCACCACACGGGGACAGGGTATCTACGAGCAGTACTTC. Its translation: CASTTRGQGIYEQYF.